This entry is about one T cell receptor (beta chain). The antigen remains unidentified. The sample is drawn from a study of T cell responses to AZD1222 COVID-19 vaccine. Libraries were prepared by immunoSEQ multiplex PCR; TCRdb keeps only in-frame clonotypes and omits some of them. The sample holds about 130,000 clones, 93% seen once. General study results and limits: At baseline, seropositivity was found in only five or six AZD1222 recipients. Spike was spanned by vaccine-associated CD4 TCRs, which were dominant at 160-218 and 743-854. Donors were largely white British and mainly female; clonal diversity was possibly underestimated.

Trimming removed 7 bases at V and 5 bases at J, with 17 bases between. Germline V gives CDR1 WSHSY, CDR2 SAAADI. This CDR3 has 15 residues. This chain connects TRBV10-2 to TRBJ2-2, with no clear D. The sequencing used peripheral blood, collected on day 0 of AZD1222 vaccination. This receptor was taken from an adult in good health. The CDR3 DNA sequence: TGCGCCAGCACCCCGACCCCTGGTGGGACCGGGGAGCTGTTTTTT. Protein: CASTPTPGGTGELFF.